Shown below are 10 T cell receptor beta chains from a single sample sequenced in a study of chemoradiotherapy in HPV16-positive cancers. The table came from immunoSEQ multiplex PCR; TCRdb's copy has only in-frame clones and leaves some out. The profile shows around 40,000 clones, under 80% of them singletons. Sequences were derived from blood, sampled from a patient who underwent chemoradiotherapy. The receptors derive from a human donor with HPV-associated anogenital cancer.

The CDR3: CASNMGAPVYYGYTF. DNA of the CDR3: TGTGCCAGCAATATGGGTGCCCCCGTCTACTATGGCTACACCTTC. The chain combines TRBV11-2 with TRBJ1-2; D is unclear. V lost 7 bases and J lost 3, with 18 bases in between. CDR1 SGHAT and CDR2 FQNNGV come from the germline V gene. CDR3 length equals 15 residues.

This chain connects TRBV5-4 to TRBJ2-7; 11 bases are shared with TRBD2. The CDR3 has 16 residues. J was trimmed by 2 bases and V by 4 bases; bases with no gene match: 8. The germline gives CDR1 SGHNT, CDR2 YYREEE (reference sequence). The CDR3: CASSGGTSGATYEQYF. CDR3 DNA sequence: TGTGCCAGCAGCGGCGGGACTAGCGGAGCCACCTACGAGCAGTACTTC.

The chain uses TRBV7-9 and TRBJ2-6; TRBD2 is a possible D gene (6 bases). The CDR3 spans 15 residues. Per germline, CDR1 SEHNR and CDR2 FQNEAQ (reference sequence). V lost 5 bases and J lost 9, with 17 bases in between. This CDR3 is CASSPEGMGGNVLTF. CDR3 DNA: TGTGCCAGCAGCCCCGAAGGTATGGGAGGCAACGTCCTGACTTTC.

The V call is TRBV2, the J call TRBJ2-7, with D perhaps TRBD1 or TRBD2 (5 bases each). The V end lost 6 bases, the J end lost 2 bases, and 17 bases lay between the germline ends. Per germline, CDR1 SNHLY and CDR2 FYNNEI. The CDR3 consists of 15 residues. CDR3 DNA sequence: TGTGCCAGCAGGGATATGAGAGGGGCACCCTACGAGCAGTACTTC. Its protein product is CASRDMRGAPYEQYF.

J is TRBJ1-2 and V is TRBV4-1; D ambiguous. V shed 0 bases and J shed 6 bases, with 14 bases lying between them. The CDR3 loop spans 15 amino acids. Germline V CDR1 and CDR2: MGHRA, YSYEKL. CDR3 protein: CASSQDPFGGDGYTF. The DNA of the CDR3 is TGCGCCAGCAGCCAAGATCCTTTTGGCGGGGATGGCTACACCTTC.

The gene calls are TRBV10-3 and TRBJ2-3; 10 bases agree with TRBD2. The CDR3 has 15 residues. The V gene end was trimmed by 6 bases and the J gene end by 0 bases; junction bases not matched to a gene: 3. Germline V lookup: CDR1 ENHRY, CDR2 SYGVKD. The chain's CDR3 is CAISGLAESTDTQYF. The CDR3 coding sequence is TGTGCCATCAGCGGACTAGCGGAGAGCACAGATACGCAGTATTTT.

This clone was seen a handful of times. This chain uses TRBV29-1 with TRBJ2-7; D remains unclear. In germline, CDR1 is SQVTM, CDR2 ANQGSEA. Trimming removed 5 bases at V and 0 bases at J, with 5 bases between. The CDR3 length is 11 residues. DNA for the CDR3: TGCAGCGTTTCAGCCTCCTACGAGCAGTACTTC. It yields the protein CSVSASYEQYF.

The chain joins TRBV4-2 to TRBJ1-1; D uncertain. Germline CDR1 LGHNA, CDR2 YNFKEQ. Trimming took off 0 bases at V and 6 bases at J, with 17 bases between the two ends. The CDR3 contains 16 residues. The DNA of the CDR3 is TGTGCCAGCAGCCAAGATCCCCAGCCCGAGTTGGCTGAAGCTTTCTTT. Translation gives CASSQDPQPELAEAFF.

V gene TRBV2 combines with J gene TRBJ2-4, with D tentatively TRBD2 (5 bases). This CDR3 spans 15 amino acids. Trimming removed 6 bases at V and 8 bases at J, with 20 bases between. Per the germline V gene, CDR1 is SNHLY and CDR2 is FYNNEI. Here the CDR3 reads CASSAWEPLGYIQYF. The DNA for the CDR3 is TGTGCCAGCAGCGCTTGGGAGCCCCTCGGGTACATTCAGTACTTC.

The V and J genes are TRBV25-1 and TRBJ1-2; the match to TRBD1 covers 10 bases. Germline V gives CDR1 MGHDK, CDR2 SYGVNS. V shed 6 bases, J shed 4 bases, and the junction held 11 bases outside the gene matches. The CDR3 has 16 residues. CDR3 nucleotides: TGTGCCAGCAGGGGGGGTTCGGGACAGGGGCTCTATGGCTACACCTTC. Residues: CASRGGSGQGLYGYTF.